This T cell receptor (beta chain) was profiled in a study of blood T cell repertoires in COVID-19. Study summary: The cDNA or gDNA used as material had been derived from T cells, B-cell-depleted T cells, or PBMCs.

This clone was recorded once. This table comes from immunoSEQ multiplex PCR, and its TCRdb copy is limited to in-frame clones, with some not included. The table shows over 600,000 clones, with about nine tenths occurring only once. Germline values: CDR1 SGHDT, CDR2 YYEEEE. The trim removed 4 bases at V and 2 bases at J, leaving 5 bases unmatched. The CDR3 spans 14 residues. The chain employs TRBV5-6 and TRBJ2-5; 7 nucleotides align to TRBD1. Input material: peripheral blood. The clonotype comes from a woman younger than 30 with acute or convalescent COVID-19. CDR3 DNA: TGTGCCAGCAGCGGGGGACAGCAACAAGAGACCCAGTACTTC. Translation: CASSGGQQQETQYF.